This T cell receptor beta chain was documented in a study of blood T cell repertoires in COVID-19. Study-level information: Samples of COVID-19 (acute and convalescent) were obtained from the United States, Italy and Spain. T cells, B-cell-depleted T cells, or PBMCs provided the cDNA or gDNA that served as material.

Seattle's enrolled individuals joined amid active infection and were then monitored longitudinally. This CDR3 spans 18 amino acids. Germline values: CDR1 LNHDA, CDR2 SQIVND (reference sequence). Trimming took 3 bases from V and 0 from J, leaving 18 bases between them. Per the original data handling: Reference gene primer amplification yielded estimated nucleated cell counts. Profiled with immunoSEQ multiplex PCR; TCRdb holds only in-frame clones, not every one. V and J calls and clone size are as listed in that table; D and trimming were resolved from the DNA. The profile shows nearly 25,000 clones, approximately 72% of them singletons.

The origin of this receptor is a middle-aged man with COVID-19, enrolled during active disease. The chain uses TRBV19 and TRBJ1-5; tentatively, D is TRBD1 (5 bases). Sequenced sample: peripheral blood. The DNA of the CDR3 is TGTGCCAGTAGTATCTTCAGGACAAACAAGTATAGCAATCAGCCCCAGCATTTT. Protein sequence: CASSIFRTNKYSNQPQHF.